This T cell receptor (beta chain) was documented in a study of read filtering for tumor transcriptome and immune sequencing. V gave up 6 bases and J gave up 0 bases, with 10 bases separating them. This CDR3 contains 13 residues. Per the germline V gene, CDR1 is DFQATT and CDR2 is SNEGSKA (reference sequence). From about 400 ng of RNA, a library with molecular barcoded alpha/delta and beta/gamma adaptors was made. TCRdb reprocessed the reads via MiXCR and lists one record per CDR3 protein. Seen here are roughly 68,000 distinct CDR3 sequences, about 15% observed once, and the top ten hold around 45%. At least ten counts were recorded for this clonotype. The antigen is undetermined. Study-level results: The CD138-negative fraction was mixed bone marrow immune cells, not pure T cells.

The sample consisted of a population of CD138-negative cells sorted from bone marrow. This TCR derives from a donor aged 40 or over with multiple myeloma. This chain uses TRBV20-1 with TRBJ2-3; no reliable D call. This CDR3 is CSAGRVSTDTQYF. The CDR3 DNA reads TGCAGTGCCGGAAGGGTTAGCACAGATACGCAGTATTTT.